This paragraph covers one T cell receptor (beta chain) sequence. Its antigen is not yet known. Base qualities are not provided; no much larger clone lies one nucleotide away. Patients with autoimmune disease history or receiving systemic immunosuppression were excluded from the trial. Peripheral blood for TCR sequencing was drawn from every dose cohort at baseline, at cycle 4 day 1 and at cycle 7 day 1. The samples were taken from a phase I, first-in-human, multicenter, open-label dose-escalation trial of ivuxolimab. Adults with locally advanced or metastatic melanoma, renal cell, hepatocellular, or head and neck squamous cell carcinoma were enrolled in the trial. Before TCR sequencing, CD4+ and CD8+ T cells were separately sorted from peripheral blood. Trimming costs V 3 bases and J 7 bases, and their ends lie 13 bases apart. The cysteine opens and the phenylalanine closes a CDR3 of 13 amino acids. This entry keeps only the CDR3 DNA: 39 bases, framed from base 1. CDR1 and CDR2 were assigned from the germline V gene as SGHTA and FQGNSA.

This record comes from a study of OX40 agonist ivuxolimab in advanced cancers. Regarding the research as a whole: Ivuxolimab was an agonistic, fully human IgG2 monoclonal antibody directed against OX40 (CD134), a costimulatory receptor. Intravenous ivuxolimab was administered to patients every 2 weeks at six dose levels: 0.01, 0.1, 0.3, 1.5, 3 and 10 mg/kg. Among the roughly 50 dose-escalation patients, about 20 had hepatocellular carcinoma, roughly 15 melanoma, 9 renal cell carcinoma and 9 head and neck cancer. In the dose-escalation cohort, roughly four fifths of patients were male, and the mean age was approximately 64 years, with a range of 23 to 79. Patients were allowed to have had prior anti-PD-1, anti-PD-L1 or anti-CTLA-4 therapy, and around two fifths of the dose-escalation patients had been treated with checkpoint inhibitors. Partial responses were achieved by three dose-escalation patients, of whom one had hepatocellular carcinoma and two had cutaneous melanoma. Peripheral TCRbeta sequencing was intended to test whether TCR sequence diversity was altered and clonal T-cell expansion was caused by ivuxolimab. The paper reports the monotherapy dose-escalation portion (N of about 52 patients) of the phase I ivuxolimab trial. What the work shows at the level of the full study, not this receptor alone: At doses of 0.1 to 3.0 mg/kg, clonal expansion of both CD4+ and CD8+ blood T cells was observed from baseline to week 6. Low levels of normalized T-cell clonal expansion were also seen in some nonresponding patients. Antigen specificity was not determined for the clonally expanded peripheral T cells. In partial responders in the 0.1-3.0 mg/kg groups, normalized peripheral clonal expansion was found to be among the lowest, especially among CD8+ T cells. After ivuxolimab, more expanded clones were found on average in CD8+ T cells than in CD4+ T cells.

Genomic DNA was extracted from sorted cells for sequencing of the TCRbeta CDR3 region. The immunoSEQ Assay was used to sequence the TCRbeta CDR3 regions. TCRdb retrieved this table from immuneACCESS and kept in-frame rearrangements only. Not all clones are present; in checked studies, unresolved V genes account for under half, and no reason is known for the remainder. The sample table shows around 67,000 clones, and approximately 93% are seen once. Around 2.2% of the sample comes from the top ten. The source is an adult with an advanced solid tumor such as melanoma, head and neck, liver or kidney cancer. In this chain, TRBV7-2 is recombined with TRBJ2-7; TRBD1 might be the D gene, on 6 matching bases. Sequencing used CD4+ or CD8+ T cells sorted from blood, obtained in a trial of the OX40 agonist ivuxolimab. The CDR3 protein is CASSFNPGQEQYF. The DNA reads TGTGCCAGCAGCTTCAATCCCGGACAGGAGCAGTACTTC.